What follows describes a single T cell receptor beta chain. No antigen is known for it. This sample was included in a study of beta chain features in type 1 diabetes. Study in general: Examination of sorted cells across all samples involved roughly 100 million cells. General study points: The similarity of naive, central memory and Treg TCRB repertoires appeared greater among patients than among healthy donors.

Expressed TCRB transcripts were sequenced because the entire RNA isolate underwent reverse transcription. Data came from immunoSEQ multiplex PCR; TCRdb stores just in-frame clones and leaves some out. The data contain 38,000 or so clones, 64% of them seen just once; the ten biggest clones take up under 2.5%. The CDR3 is made up of 12 amino acids. The V end lost 1 base, the J end lost 7 bases, and 7 bases lay between the germline ends. Germline CDR1 and CDR2: MDHEN and SYDVKM. Sequenced material: Tregs from blood. The sequence came from a woman between 25 and 40 years old in good health. V and J are TRBV28 and TRBJ2-5; D is unresolved. As DNA, the CDR3 is TGTGCCAGCAGTTTATATTTGGCGACCCAGTACTTC. Translation gives CASSLYLATQYF.